This TCR beta chain was retrieved from a study of graft-versus-host responses after intestinal transplantation. Points on this clone: Its antigen is undetermined.

This CDR3 comprises 13 residues. V was clipped by 4 bases and J by 8 bases, with 11 bases between them. Germline CDR1 is LNHDA and CDR2 is SQIVND (reference sequence). Method: immunoSEQ multiplex PCR; TCRdb's copy keeps in-frame clones and lacks some. The table lists roughly 120,000 clones, roughly nine tenths of them singletons. The study's findings and limits: Some GvH clones were seen earlier in gut or blood, suggesting intestinal origin. There was an association between peak levels of circulating GvH clones and early post-transplant HvG declines.

This specimen consisted of unstimulated CD4+ T cells sorted from spleen or lymph node cells, obtained before transplant. The TCR was taken from a human donor who was the organ donor for an intestinal transplant. The chain links TRBV19 to TRBJ1-4; D is unclear. The CDR3 DNA is TGTGCCAGTAGTACGGCCCCGGCGGAAAAACTGTTTTTT. It is translated as CASSTAPAEKLFF.